This T cell receptor (beta chain) derives from a study of shared clonotypes between healthy human individuals. Clones were sequenced by immunoSEQ multiplex PCR, and TCRdb holds only the in-frame ones, with some missing. The sample gives some 2 million clones, less than 95% of which show up once; 0.9% to 1.5% is in the top ten. Germline CDR1 is SGHRS and CDR2 is YFSETQ. This CDR3 comprises 16 residues. V shed 0 bases, J shed 0 bases, and the junction held 6 bases outside the gene matches. The table lists this clone with a count of one. Terminally differentiated effector memory CD45RA+ cells were excluded by CCR7 positive selection of CD45RO-negative cells.

The sequence was obtained from a man in his late teens or twenties in good health. The rearrangement uses TRBV5-1 and TRBJ2-7; 7 bases fit TRBD2. Sequencing was performed on naive CD8+ T cells sorted from blood. CDR3 protein: CASSLDQRELSYEQYF. DNA of the CDR3: TGCGCCAGCAGCTTGGACCAGCGGGAACTCTCCTACGAGCAGTACTTC.